The 19 T cell receptor beta chains in this list originate from one sample, sequenced in a study of CD8+ T cells in alopecia areata. It was cDNA, reverse transcribed from extracted RNA, that served as the sequencing template. Method: immunoSEQ multiplex PCR; TCRdb's copy keeps in-frame clones and lacks some. This table holds more than 150,000 clones, 58% found once. Documented treatment: oral pan-JAK inhibitor, 5-10 mg twice daily. This sample comprised CD8+ T cells sorted from blood, obtained at week 24, from a patient treated with tofacitinib. The receptor set was obtained from a human donor with alopecia areata.

The chain carries TRBV2 and TRBJ2-3, with a weak D call TRBD2 (5 bases). With 8 bases removed from V and 6 bases from J, the gap between germline ends came to 9 bases. Germline lookup yields CDR1 SNHLY and CDR2 FYNNEI. The CDR3 is made up of 11 amino acids. CDR3 nucleotide sequence: TGTGCCAGCGAGGGTATTGATACGCAGTATTTT. This codes for CASEGIDTQYF.

CDR3 region: CASSLSTGSTEAFF. The CDR3, as DNA: TGTGCCAGCAGTTTATCGACAGGGTCTACTGAAGCTTTCTTT. This chain connects TRBV27 to TRBJ1-1; 7 bases agree with TRBD1. The junction had 3 bases not matched to a gene; V was cut back by 0 bases and J by 5 bases. The CDR3 totals 14 residues. The germline V gene has CDR1 MNHEY and CDR2 SMNVEV (reference sequence).

The gene calls are TRBV2 and TRBJ2-5; D not resolved. The V end was cut by 8 bases, the J end by 5 bases, with 12 bases between. Germline V gives CDR1 SNHLY, CDR2 FYNNEI. This CDR3 has 12 residues. The CDR3 here is CASLGRWETQYF. Here the CDR3 DNA reads TGTGCCAGCCTTGGCCGCTGGGAGACCCAGTACTTC. Full variable domain (outside the CDR3, taken from reference TRBV2 and TRBJ2-5): EPEVTQTPSHQVTQMGQEVILRCVPISNHLYFYWYRQILGQKVEFLVSFYNNEISEKSEIFDDQFSVERPDGSNFTLKIRSTKLEDSAMYFCASLGRWETQYFGPGTRLLVL.

The V call is TRBV5-6, the J call TRBJ2-1, with TRBD1 identical over 10 bases. Per germline, CDR1 SGHDT and CDR2 YYEEEE. V trimming: 0 bases; J trimming: 9 bases; junction bases outside the gene matches: 3. The CDR3 has 14 residues. CDR3 nucleotide sequence: TGTGCCAGCAGCTTGGGACAGGGGGCGGGTGAGCAGTTCTTC. Translating gives CASSLGQGAGEQFF.

As concerns this clone: Other DNA sequences in the same sample also yield this CDR3. The chain uses TRBV30 and TRBJ1-1, with D tentatively TRBD1 (6 bases). The CDR3 spans 12 residues. Germline loops: CDR1 GTSNPN, CDR2 SVGIG (reference sequence). The V end was cut by 4 bases, the J end by 0 bases, with 6 bases between. The CDR3 sequence is CAWTGVNTEAFF. DNA of the CDR3: TGTGCCTGGACAGGGGTGAACACTGAAGCTTTCTTT.

The chain is built from TRBV14 and TRBJ2-1, with D unresolved. This CDR3 contains 13 residues. CDR1 SGHDN and CDR2 FVKESK come from the germline V gene. V was shortened by 6 bases and J by 0 bases, with 6 bases between the two germline ends. The CDR3 bases are TGTGCCAGCAGTTGGGGCTCCTACAATGAGCAGTTCTTC. Translation gives CASSWGSYNEQFF.

The chain uses TRBV5-1 and TRBJ2-7; 7 nucleotides line up with TRBD1. CDR3 length: 14 residues. From germline, CDR1 is SGHRS and CDR2 YFSETQ. The trim removed 4 bases at V and 2 bases at J, leaving 6 bases unmatched. CDR3 coding DNA: TGCGCCAGCAGCACCGGGGACAGCACCTACGAGCAGTACTTC. Translated: CASSTGDSTYEQYF.

This clone was detected once. The V and J genes are TRBV9 and TRBJ2-2; TRBD2 matches 8 bases. The CDR3 totals 15 residues. V lost 0 bases, J lost 5 bases, and 3 bases stayed unmatched. Per germline, CDR1 SGDLS and CDR2 YYNGEE. The DNA of the CDR3 is TGTGCCAGCAGCGTAGGCGGGGGGACTACCGGGGAGCTGTTTTTT. As protein: CASSVGGGTTGELFF.

This clone was detected only a few times. This rearrangement joins TRBV29-1 to TRBJ2-7; possible D gene TRBD1, 6 bases. The CDR3 loop spans 15 amino acids. V dropped 2 bases and J dropped 2 bases, with 16 bases sitting between them. Germline values: CDR1 SQVTM, CDR2 ANQGSEA. The CDR3 nucleotides are TGCAGCGTTGAAATACCGACAGGCTTGACCTACGAGCAGTACTTC. This sequence encodes CSVEIPTGLTYEQYF.

The chain joins TRBV5-4 to TRBJ1-4; TRBD1 might be the D (5 bases). The V end was cut by 2 bases, the J end by 0 bases, with 11 bases between. Germline V gene lookup returns CDR1 SGHNT and CDR2 YYREEE (reference sequence). This CDR3 spans 16 amino acids. CDR3 sequence reads: CASSFQGPATNEKLFF. CDR3 in DNA: TGTGCCAGCAGCTTCCAGGGCCCAGCAACTAATGAAAAACTGTTTTTT.

The V gene is TRBV7-9, the J gene TRBJ2-1, with D possibly TRBD2 on 6 matching bases. CDR3 length: 12 residues. Germline V gene sequence: CDR1 SEHNR, CDR2 FQNEAQ (reference sequence). The V and J ends lost 8 bases and 12 bases respectively, with 17 bases between them. CDR3 coding DNA: TGTGCCAGCGTTGGGGCTAGCGAGCGGCAGTTCTTC. This sequence encodes CASVGASERQFF.

This sequence joins TRBV30 and TRBJ2-3; weak D call: TRBD1 (6 bases). Germline CDR1 and CDR2: GTSNPN and SVGIG (reference sequence). Trimming removed 2 bases from V and 7 bases from J, with 10 bases in between. The CDR3 has 12 residues. The CDR3 reads CAWSLQGNTQYF. For the CDR3, the DNA is TGTGCCTGGAGTCTACAGGGAAATACGCAGTATTTT.

This clone has only one observation. The gene calls are TRBV27 and TRBJ2-5; the match to TRBD2 covers 9 bases. Germline CDR1 is MNHEY and CDR2 is SMNVEV (reference sequence). V was pared by 5 bases and J by 4 bases, with 5 bases of the junction left unmatched. The CDR3 totals 14 residues. CDR3 in DNA: TGTGCCAGCAGTATCACGCGGGGGGGAGAGACCCAGTACTTC. It translates to CASSITRGGETQYF.

The chain carries TRBV5-1 and TRBJ2-7; D gene unclear. CDR1 and CDR2 from the germline V gene are SGHRS and YFSETQ. The CDR3 sequence is 14 residues long. The V end lost 4 bases, the J end lost 2 bases, and 13 bases lay between the germline ends. The CDR3 is CASSGWGYTYEQYF. The CDR3 bases are TGCGCCAGCAGCGGGTGGGGTTATACCTACGAGCAGTACTTC.

The V call is TRBV12-5, the J call TRBJ1-6, with TRBD1 as a possible D gene (6 bases). The CDR3 contains 16 residues. Deletions cut 6 bases from V and 6 bases from J, with 18 bases between. Germline CDR1 LGHNT, CDR2 FRNRAP. The CDR3, as DNA: TGTGCTAGTGGCAGGGGAAAAGGGGAGGTTAATTCACCCCTCCACTTT. Encoded protein: CASGRGKGEVNSPLHF.

The chain joins TRBV28 to TRBJ2-2, with 11 bases matching TRBD1. V lost 8 bases to trimming and J lost 5 bases; unmatched junction nucleotides: 4. Per germline, CDR1 MDHEN and CDR2 SYDVKM. The length of the CDR3 is 14 residues. The CDR3 region is CASQDRGRTGELFF. The CDR3 nucleotides read TGTGCCAGCCAGGACAGGGGGCGTACCGGGGAGCTGTTTTTT.

The CDR3 loop is CASSLTGLYNEQFF. CDR3 bases: TGCGCCAGCAGCCTGACGGGGCTCTACAATGAGCAGTTCTTC. V is TRBV5-1 and J is TRBJ2-1; D is possibly TRBD1 or TRBD2 (5 bases each). Trimming took off 4 bases at V and 3 bases at J, with 11 bases between the two ends. The CDR3 sequence is 14 residues long. Per the germline V gene, CDR1 is SGHRS and CDR2 is YFSETQ.

This clone has just a few counts. The CDR3 region is CASSKRAYNEQFF. The CDR3 DNA reads TGTGCCAGCAGCAAAAGAGCCTACAATGAGCAGTTCTTC. J is TRBJ2-1 and V is TRBV5-4; D unclear. Germline assignment: CDR1 SGHNT and CDR2 YYREEE (reference sequence). The CDR3 runs to 13 residues. The germline V and J ends were trimmed by 4 bases and 2 bases, with 7 bases remaining between them. The variable domain in full, completed from reference TRBV5-4 and TRBJ2-1, reads ETGVTQSPTHLIKTRGQQVTLRCSSQSGHNTVSWYQQALGQGPQFIFQYYREEENGRGNFPPRFSGLQFPNYSSELNVNALELDDSALYLCASSKRAYNEQFFGPGTRLTVL.

This chain joins TRBV6-5 and TRBJ2-7; 11 bases map to TRBD1. The V gene's germline CDR1 is MNHEY and CDR2 SVGAGI. CDR3 length equals 14 residues. V was clipped by 4 bases and J by 3 bases; unmatched bases: 2. The CDR3 is CASSLGQGDYEQYF. DNA of the CDR3: TGTGCCAGCAGTTTGGGACAGGGGGACTACGAGCAGTACTTC.